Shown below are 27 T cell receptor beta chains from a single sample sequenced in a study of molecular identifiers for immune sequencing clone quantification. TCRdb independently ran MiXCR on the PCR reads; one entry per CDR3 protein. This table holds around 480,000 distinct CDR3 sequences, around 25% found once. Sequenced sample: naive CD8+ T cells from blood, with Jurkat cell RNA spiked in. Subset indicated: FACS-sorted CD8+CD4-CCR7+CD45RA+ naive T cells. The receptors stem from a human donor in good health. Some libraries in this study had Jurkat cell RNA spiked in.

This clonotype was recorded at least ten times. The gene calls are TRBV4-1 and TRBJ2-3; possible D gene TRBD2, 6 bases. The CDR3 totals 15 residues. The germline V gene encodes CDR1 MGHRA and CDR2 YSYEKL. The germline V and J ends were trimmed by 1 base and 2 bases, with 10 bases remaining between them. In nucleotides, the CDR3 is TGCGCCAGCAGCCAAGCTGGCGGGGACACAGATACGCAGTATTTT. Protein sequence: CASSQAGGDTDTQYF.

The CDR3 protein is CATSDDRGNTGELFF. CDR3 DNA sequence: TGTGCCACCAGTGATGACAGAGGAAACACCGGGGAGCTGTTTTTT. The chain combines TRBV24-1 with TRBJ2-2, with D tentatively TRBD1 (5 bases). The CDR3 is 15 residues long. Trimming removed 3 bases from V and 2 bases from J, with 9 bases in between. CDR1 and CDR2 (germline): KGHDR, SFDVKD.

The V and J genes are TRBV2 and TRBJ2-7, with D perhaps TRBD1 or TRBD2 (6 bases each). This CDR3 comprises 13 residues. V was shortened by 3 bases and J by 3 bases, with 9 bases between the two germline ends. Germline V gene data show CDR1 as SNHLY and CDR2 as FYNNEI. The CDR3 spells CASSEEGDYEQYF. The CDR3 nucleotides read TGTGCCAGCAGTGAGGAGGGGGACTACGAGCAGTACTTC.

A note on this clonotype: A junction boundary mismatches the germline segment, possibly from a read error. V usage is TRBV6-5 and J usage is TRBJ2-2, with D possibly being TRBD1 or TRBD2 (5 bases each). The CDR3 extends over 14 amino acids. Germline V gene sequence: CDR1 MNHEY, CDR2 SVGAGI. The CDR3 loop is CASSLTDNTGEPFF. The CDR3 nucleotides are TGTGCCAGCAGCCTGACAGATAACACCGGGGAGCCGTTTTTT.

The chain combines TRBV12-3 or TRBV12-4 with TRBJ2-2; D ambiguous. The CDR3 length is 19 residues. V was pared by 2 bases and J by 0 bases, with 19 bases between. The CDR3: CASSLPLMGRFSNTGELFF. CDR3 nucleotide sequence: TGTGCCAGCAGTTTACCACTCATGGGCCGCTTTTCGAACACCGGGGAGCTGTTTTTT.

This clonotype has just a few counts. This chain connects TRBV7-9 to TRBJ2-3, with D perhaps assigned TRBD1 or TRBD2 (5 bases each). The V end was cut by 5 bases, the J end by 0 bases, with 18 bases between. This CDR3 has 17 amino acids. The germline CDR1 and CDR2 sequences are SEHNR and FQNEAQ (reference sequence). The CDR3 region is CASSLTGLSLSTDTQYF. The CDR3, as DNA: TGTGCCAGCAGCCTAACAGGACTGTCCCTTAGCACAGATACGCAGTATTTT.

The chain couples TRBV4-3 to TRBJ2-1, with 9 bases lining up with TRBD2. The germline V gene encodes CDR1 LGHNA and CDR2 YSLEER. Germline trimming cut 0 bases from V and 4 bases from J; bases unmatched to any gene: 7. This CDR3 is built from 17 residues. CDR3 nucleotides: TGCGCCAGCAGCCAAGATCGCTATAGCGGGAGATACAATGAGCAGTTCTTC. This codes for CASSQDRYSGRYNEQFF.

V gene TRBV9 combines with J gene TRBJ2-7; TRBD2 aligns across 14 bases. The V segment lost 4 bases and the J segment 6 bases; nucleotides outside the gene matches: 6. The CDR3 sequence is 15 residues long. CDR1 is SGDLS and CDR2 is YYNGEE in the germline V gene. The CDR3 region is CASSISGLAGVEQYF. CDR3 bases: TGTGCCAGCAGCATCTCGGGACTAGCGGGAGTCGAGCAGTACTTC.

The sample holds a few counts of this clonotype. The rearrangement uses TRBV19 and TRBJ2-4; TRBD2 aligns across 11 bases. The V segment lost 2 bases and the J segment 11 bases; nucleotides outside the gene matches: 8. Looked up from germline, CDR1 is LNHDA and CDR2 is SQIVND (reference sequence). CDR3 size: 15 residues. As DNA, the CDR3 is TGTGCCAGTAGTATACACACTAGCGGGGGAACCTTTCAGTACTTC. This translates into CASSIHTSGGTFQYF.

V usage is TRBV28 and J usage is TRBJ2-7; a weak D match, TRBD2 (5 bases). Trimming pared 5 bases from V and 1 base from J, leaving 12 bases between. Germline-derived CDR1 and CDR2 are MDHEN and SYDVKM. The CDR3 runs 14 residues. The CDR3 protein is CASSLEGISYEQYF. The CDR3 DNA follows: TGTGCCAGCAGTCTCGAGGGCATTTCCTACGAGCAGTACTTC.

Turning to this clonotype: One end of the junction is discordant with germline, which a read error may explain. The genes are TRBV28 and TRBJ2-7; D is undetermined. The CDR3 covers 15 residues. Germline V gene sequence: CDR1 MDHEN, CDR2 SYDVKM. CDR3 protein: CASSFRRSINYEQCF. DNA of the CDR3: TGTGCCAGCAGTTTTCGGCGTTCCATCAACTACGAGCAGTGCTTC.

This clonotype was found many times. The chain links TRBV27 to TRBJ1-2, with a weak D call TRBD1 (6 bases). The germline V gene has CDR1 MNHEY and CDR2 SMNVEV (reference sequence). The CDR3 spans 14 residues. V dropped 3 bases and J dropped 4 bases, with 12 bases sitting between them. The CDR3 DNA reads TGTGCCAGCAGTTTCGGGGGCGCCGGCTATGGCTACACCTTC. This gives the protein CASSFGGAGYGYTF.

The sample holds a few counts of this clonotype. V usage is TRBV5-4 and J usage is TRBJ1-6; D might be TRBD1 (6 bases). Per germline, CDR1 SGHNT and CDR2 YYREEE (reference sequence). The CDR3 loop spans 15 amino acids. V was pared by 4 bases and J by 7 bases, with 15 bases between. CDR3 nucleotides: TGTGCCAGCAGCCCGGGACAAACTAGGAATTCACCCCTCCACTTT. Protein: CASSPGQTRNSPLHF. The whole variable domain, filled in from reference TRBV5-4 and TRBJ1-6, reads ETGVTQSPTHLIKTRGQQVTLRCSSQSGHNTVSWYQQALGQGPQFIFQYYREEENGRGNFPPRFSGLQFPNYSSELNVNALELDDSALYLCASSPGQTRNSPLHFGNGTRLTVT.

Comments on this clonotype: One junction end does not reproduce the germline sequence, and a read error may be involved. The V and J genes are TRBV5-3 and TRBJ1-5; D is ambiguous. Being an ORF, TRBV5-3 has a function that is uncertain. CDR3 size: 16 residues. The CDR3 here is CASSVTWASPRQLQHF. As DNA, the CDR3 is TGTGCCAGCAGCGTAACCTGGGCCTCGCCTCGGCAGCTCCAGCATTTT.

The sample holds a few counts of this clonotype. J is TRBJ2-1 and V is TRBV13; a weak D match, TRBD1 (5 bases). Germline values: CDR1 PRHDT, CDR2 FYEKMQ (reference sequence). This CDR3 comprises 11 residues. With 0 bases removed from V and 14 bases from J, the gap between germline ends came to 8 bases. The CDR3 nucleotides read TGTGCCAGCAGCTTAGGCCCAGGGAAGTTCTTC. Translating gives CASSLGPGKFF.

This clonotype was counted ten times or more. The CDR3 is CASSFPSGRAGEQYF. The CDR3 region has the DNA TGTGCCAGCAGCTTCCCCTCGGGCAGGGCGGGCGAGCAGTACTTC. The rearrangement joins TRBV7-9 to TRBJ2-7, with D perhaps matching TRBD1 or TRBD2 (5 bases each). Trimming took 3 bases from V and 6 from J, leaving 18 bases between them. The CDR3 loop spans 15 amino acids. CDR1 is SEHNR, CDR2 FQNEAQ, per germline (reference sequence).

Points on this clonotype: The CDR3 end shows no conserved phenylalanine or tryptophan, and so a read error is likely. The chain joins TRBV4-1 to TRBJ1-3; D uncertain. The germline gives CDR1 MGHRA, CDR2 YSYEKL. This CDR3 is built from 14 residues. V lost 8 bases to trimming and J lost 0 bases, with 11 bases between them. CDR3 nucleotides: TGCGCCAGCGGCGAACAGTACTCTGGAAACACCATATATCTT. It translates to CASGEQYSGNTIYL.

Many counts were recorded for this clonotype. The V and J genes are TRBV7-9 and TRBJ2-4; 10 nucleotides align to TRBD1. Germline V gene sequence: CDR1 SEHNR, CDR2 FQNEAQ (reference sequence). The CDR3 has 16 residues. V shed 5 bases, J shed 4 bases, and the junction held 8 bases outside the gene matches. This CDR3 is CASSRGPGQGKNIQYF. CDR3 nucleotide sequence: TGTGCCAGCAGCCGCGGACCGGGACAGGGGAAAAACATTCAGTACTTC.

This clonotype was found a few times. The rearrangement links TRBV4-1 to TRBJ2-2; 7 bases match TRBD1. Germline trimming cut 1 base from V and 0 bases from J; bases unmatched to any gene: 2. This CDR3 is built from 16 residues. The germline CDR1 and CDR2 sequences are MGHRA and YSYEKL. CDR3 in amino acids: CASSQAGTANTGELFF. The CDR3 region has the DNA TGCGCCAGCAGCCAAGCCGGGACAGCGAACACCGGGGAGCTGTTTTTT.

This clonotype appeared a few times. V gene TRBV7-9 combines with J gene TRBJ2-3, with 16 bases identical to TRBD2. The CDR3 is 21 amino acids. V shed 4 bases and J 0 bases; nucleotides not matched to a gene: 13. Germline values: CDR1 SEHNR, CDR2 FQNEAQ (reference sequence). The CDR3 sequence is CASSSGPGLAGGRTSTDTQYF. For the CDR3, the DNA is TGTGCCAGCAGCTCCGGACCGGGACTAGCGGGGGGGCGAACTAGCACAGATACGCAGTATTTT.

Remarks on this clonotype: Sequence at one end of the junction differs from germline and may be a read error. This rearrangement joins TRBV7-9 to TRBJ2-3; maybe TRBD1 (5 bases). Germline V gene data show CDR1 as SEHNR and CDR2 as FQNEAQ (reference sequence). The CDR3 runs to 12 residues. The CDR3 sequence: CAGSLGADTQYF. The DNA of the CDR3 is TGTGCCGGCAGCTTAGGGGCAGATACGCAGTATTTT.

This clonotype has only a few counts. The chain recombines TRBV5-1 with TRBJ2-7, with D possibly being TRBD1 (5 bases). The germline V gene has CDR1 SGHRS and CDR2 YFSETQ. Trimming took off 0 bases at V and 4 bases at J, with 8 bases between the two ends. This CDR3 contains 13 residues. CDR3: CASSLVTEYEQYF. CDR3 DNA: TGCGCCAGCAGCTTGGTGACAGAATACGAGCAGTACTTC.

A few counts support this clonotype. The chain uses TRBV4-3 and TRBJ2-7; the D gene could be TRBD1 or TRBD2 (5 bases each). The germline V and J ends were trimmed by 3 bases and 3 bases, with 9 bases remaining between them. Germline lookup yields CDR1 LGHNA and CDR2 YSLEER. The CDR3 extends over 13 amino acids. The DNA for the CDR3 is TGCGCCAGCAGCCAGGGACGGTACTACGAGCAGTACTTC. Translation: CASSQGRYYEQYF.

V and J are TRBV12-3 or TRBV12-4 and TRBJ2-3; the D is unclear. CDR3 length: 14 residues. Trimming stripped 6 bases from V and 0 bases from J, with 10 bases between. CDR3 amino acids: CASRAVYSTDTQYF. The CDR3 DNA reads TGTGCCAGCAGGGCCGTCTATAGCACAGATACGCAGTATTTT.

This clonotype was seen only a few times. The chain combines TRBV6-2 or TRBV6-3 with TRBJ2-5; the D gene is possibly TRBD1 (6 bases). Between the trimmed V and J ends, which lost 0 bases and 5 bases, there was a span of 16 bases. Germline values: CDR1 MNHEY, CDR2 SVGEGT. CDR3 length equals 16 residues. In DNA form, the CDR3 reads TGTGCCAGCAGTTACTCGAAACAGGGTTATTCGGAGACCCAGTACTTC. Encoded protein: CASSYSKQGYSETQYF.

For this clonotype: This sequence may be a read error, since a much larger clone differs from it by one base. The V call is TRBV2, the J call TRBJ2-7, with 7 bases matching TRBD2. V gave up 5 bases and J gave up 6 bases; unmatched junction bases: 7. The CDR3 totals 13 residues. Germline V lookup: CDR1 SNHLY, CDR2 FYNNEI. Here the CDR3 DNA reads TGTGCCAGCAGTCCTGGACTAGGGTGCGAGCAGTACTTC. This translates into CASSPGLGCEQYF.

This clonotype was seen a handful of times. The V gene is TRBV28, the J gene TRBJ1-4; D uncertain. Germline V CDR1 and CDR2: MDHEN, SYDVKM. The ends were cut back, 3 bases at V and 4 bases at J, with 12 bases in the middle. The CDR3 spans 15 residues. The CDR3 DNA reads TGTGCCAGCAGTTTCCAGGAGAGTTTTAATGAAAAACTGTTTTTT. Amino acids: CASSFQESFNEKLFF.